One TCR beta chain is described in this entry. Its antigen remains unknown. The data were taken from a study of cytomegalovirus exposure and HLA in healthy donors. Regarding the study as a whole: Overall, under 200 TCR beta chains were annotated as cytomegalovirus-associated. In vitro confirmation showed three CMV-associated chains to be CMV antigen specific. One later analysis, an examination of the 90 to 150 validation repertoires, found that first-cohort TCR clusters tended to co-occur in them.

CDR1 is MNHEY, CDR2 SVGAGI, per germline. V gave up 6 bases and J gave up 4 bases, with 6 bases separating them. This CDR3 is built from 11 residues. The table came from immunoSEQ multiplex PCR; TCRdb's copy has only in-frame clones and leaves some out. This sample has roughly 300,000 clones, with 88% found just once. The sample was PBMCs. The clonotype originates from a woman in her late teens or twenties in good health and CMV-seronegative. V and J are TRBV6-5 and TRBJ2-5; D remains unclear. CDR3 amino acids: CASRAGETQYF. As DNA, the CDR3 is TGTGCCAGCAGGGCAGGAGAGACCCAGTACTTC.